The rows below give T cell receptor beta chains drawn from one sample of a study of CD8 T cells in Susac syndrome. TCRdb re-analysed the immunoSEQ multiplex PCR reads in MiXCR, keeping a single row per CDR3 protein. The sample has roughly 150,000 distinct CDR3 sequences; roughly 94% are singletons. Sequenced input: CD8+ T cells from PBMCs. The receptors stem from a human donor with multiple sclerosis. The CDR3 runs from the conserved cysteine through the conserved F or W. D genes are given only for firm matches. Size is stated for part of the rows, as once, few or many counts, or as a class when the clone is expanded.

J,D,V,size,CDR3,DNA
TRBJ1-6,.,TRBV9,.,CASGRAEGNSPLHF,TGTGCCAGCGGGCGGGCTGAGGGTAATTCACCCCTCCACTTT
TRBJ1-6,TRBD1,TRBV12-3/TRBV12-4,.,CASSLGTAYSPLHF,TGTGCCAGCAGTCTCGGGACAGCTTATTCACCCCTCCACTTT
TRBJ1-2,.,TRBV12-3/TRBV12-4,.,CASSLGQTYTF,TGTGCCAGCAGTTTGGGTCAGACCTACACCTTC
TRBJ1-1,.,TRBV3-1,.,CASRPHSTHPGTEAFF,TGTGCCAGCAGACCACACTCGACTCACCCCGGCACTGAAGCTTTCTTT
TRBJ1-1,.,TRBV14,.,CASSPLTGGNTEAFF,TGTGCCAGCAGCCCCCTTACGGGGGGGAACACTGAAGCTTTCTTT
TRBJ2-1,TRBD2,TRBV4-3,.,CASSQVTLAGHNEQFF,TGCGCCAGCAGCCAAGTGACTCTAGCGGGGCACAATGAGCAGTTCTTC
TRBJ2-5,.,TRBV28,.,CASSLIRVSQETQYF,TGTGCCAGCAGTTTAATACGAGTGAGCCAAGAGACCCAGTACTTC
TRBJ2-6,.,TRBV20-1,.,CSARDSGANVLTF,TGCAGTGCAAGGGACTCTGGGGCCAACGTCCTGACTTTC
TRBJ2-4,.,TRBV27,.,CASSLGRGDIQYF,TGTGCCAGCAGTTTAGGCAGGGGAGACATTCAGTACTTC
TRBJ1-2,.,TRBV29-1,.,CSVEKDSGDGYTF,TGCAGCGTTGAGAAGGACAGTGGGGATGGCTACACCTTC
TRBJ1-1,.,TRBV27,.,CASRKGEATEAFF,TGTGCCAGCAGAAAGGGGGAGGCCACTGAAGCTTTCTTT
TRBJ2-2,.,TRBV20-1,.,CSVSYTGELFF,TGCAGTGTCTCGTACACCGGGGAGCTGTTTTTT
TRBJ2-3,.,TRBV25-1,.,CATSGPGRVASTQYF,TGTGCCACCAGCGGCCCCGGACGGGTGGCTAGTACGCAGTATTTT
TRBJ2-1,.,TRBV5-6,.,CASSVRLSPTPMREQFF,TGTGCCAGCAGCGTGCGCTTAAGTCCCACCCCGATGCGGGAGCAGTTCTTC
TRBJ2-3,.,TRBV18,few,CASSPGTSTDTQYF,TGTGCCAGCTCACCAGGGACTAGCACAGATACGCAGTATTTT
TRBJ2-1,TRBD2,TRBV2,.,CASKISGGLYNEQFF,TGTGCCAGCAAGATTAGCGGGGGGCTCTACAATGAGCAGTTCTTC